Included here is one TCR beta chain sequence, with context. Its target is unknown. The assay used was immunoSEQ (version v3.0), run at survey level. The data were produced by immunoSEQ multiplex PCR, yet TCRdb's version contains in-frame clones alone and is incomplete. The sample lists about 29,000 clones; 75% to 90% were seen once. The source of the sample is a study of long-term antiretroviral therapy in people with HIV. Notes on the study in general: HIV repertoires spanned narrower CDR3 length ranges than controls.

The cryopreserved samples used held roughly 0.85-10 million PBMC prior to extraction of DNA. The germline V and J ends were trimmed by 0 bases and 2 bases, with 9 bases remaining between them. The CDR3 contains 15 residues. From germline, CDR1 is SGDLS and CDR2 YYNGEE. The clonotype comes from a man aged 50-59 years with HIV. The rearrangement uses TRBV9 and TRBJ2-4; D unclear. Sequenced here: unsorted PBMCs, sampled 2.9 years after starting antiretroviral therapy. Written as DNA, the CDR3 is TGTGCCAGCAGCGTAGATCTGGGAACCAAAAACATTCAGTACTTC. This codes for CASSVDLGTKNIQYF. Full variable domain (outside the CDR3, taken from reference TRBV9 and TRBJ2-4): DSGVTQTPKHLITATGQRVTLRCSPRSGDLSVYWYQQSLDQGLQFLIQYYNGEERAKGNILERFSAQQFPDLHSELNLSSLELGDSALYFCASSVDLGTKNIQYFGAGTRLSVL.